This T cell receptor beta chain emerged from a study of T cell responses to AZD1222 COVID-19 vaccine. The repertoire was sequenced with immunoSEQ multiplex PCR; TCRdb's copy has only in-frame clones and lacks some. The data hold 100,000 to 150,000 clones, with about 85% observed a single time. Worth noting for this clone: What it binds is not known.

Notes on the study in general: An increase in Spike-specific TCR breadth and depth was observed after two AZD1222 doses.

The CDR3 covers 12 residues. V was cut by 7 bases and J by 1 base, with 4 bases left in between. Per the germline V gene, CDR1 is SGHAT and CDR2 is FQNNGV. The chain recombines TRBV11-2 with TRBJ2-2; no firm D call. Sequencing was performed on peripheral blood, taken on day 0 of AZD1222 vaccination. The sequence derives from an adult in good health. DNA for the CDR3: TGTGCCAGCAACAAGAACACCGGGGAGCTGTTTTTT. Protein product: CASNKNTGELFF.